This TCR beta chain was sequenced during a study of CD8 T cells in ankylosing spondylitis. General observations from the study: For ankylosing spondylitis blood, a TCR beta motif of about eight highly homologous variants appeared characteristic. Reportedly, disease-linked clones are significantly enriched in ankylosing spondylitis patients' matched synovial fluid.

TCRdb re-analysed the 5' RACE reads in MiXCR, keeping a single row per CDR3 protein. The sample yields about 440,000 distinct CDR3 sequences, 15% to 20% seen once. About this clonotype itself: Its antigen is undetermined.

V lost 5 bases and J lost 5; bases outside the gene matches: 9. CDR1 is SGHRS and CDR2 is YFSETQ in the germline V gene. This CDR3 has 15 amino acids. This TCR came from a male donor with ankylosing spondylitis. This chain connects TRBV5-1 to TRBJ2-3, with 9 nucleotides matching TRBD2. Sequencing input: blood, either unsorted or a sorted T cell fraction (not recorded which). CDR3 in amino acids: CASRAGGAYGDTQYF. DNA for the CDR3: TGCGCCAGCAGGGCGGGGGGGGCGTATGGAGATACGCAGTATTTT.